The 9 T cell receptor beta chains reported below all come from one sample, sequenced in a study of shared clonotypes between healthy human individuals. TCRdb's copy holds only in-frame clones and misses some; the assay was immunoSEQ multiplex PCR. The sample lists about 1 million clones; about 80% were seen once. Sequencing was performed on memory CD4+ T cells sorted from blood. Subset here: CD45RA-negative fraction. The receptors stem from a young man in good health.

The CDR3 loop is CASSVGADTQYF. The DNA for the CDR3 is TGTGCCAGCAGCGTAGGCGCAGATACGCAGTATTTT. This rearrangement joins TRBV9 to TRBJ2-3, with D hard to call. The length of the CDR3 is 12 residues. The V gene lost 0 bases and the J gene lost 4 bases, with 3 bases spanning the gap. Germline CDR1 reads SGDLS; CDR2 reads YYNGEE.

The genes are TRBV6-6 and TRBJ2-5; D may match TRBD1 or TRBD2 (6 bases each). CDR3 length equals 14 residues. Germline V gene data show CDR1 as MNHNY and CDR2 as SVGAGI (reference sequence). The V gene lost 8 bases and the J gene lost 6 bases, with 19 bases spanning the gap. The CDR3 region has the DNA TGTGCCAGCTCTCCGGGGGCCCTGGCTCAGACCCAGTACTTC. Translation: CASSPGALAQTQYF.

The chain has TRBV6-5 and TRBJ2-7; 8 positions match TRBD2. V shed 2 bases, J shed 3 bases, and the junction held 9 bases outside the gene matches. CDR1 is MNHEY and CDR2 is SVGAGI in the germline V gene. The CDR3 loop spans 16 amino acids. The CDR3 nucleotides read TGTGCCAGCAGTTACGGAGGGGGAGCGGGAGTCTACGAGCAGTACTTC. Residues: CASSYGGGAGVYEQYF.

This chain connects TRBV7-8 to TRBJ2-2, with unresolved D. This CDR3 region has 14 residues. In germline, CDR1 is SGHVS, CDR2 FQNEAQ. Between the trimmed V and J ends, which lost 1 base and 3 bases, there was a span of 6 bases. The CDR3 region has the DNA TGTGCCAGCAGCTTAGACAGTTACACCGGGGAGCTGTTTTTT. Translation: CASSLDSYTGELFF. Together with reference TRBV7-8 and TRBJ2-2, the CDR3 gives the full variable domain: GAGVSQSPRYKVAKRGQDVALRCDPISGHVSLFWYQQALGQGPEFLTYFQNEAQLDKSGLPSDRFFAERPEGSVSTLKIQRTQQEDSAVYLCASSLDSYTGELFFGEGSRLTVL.

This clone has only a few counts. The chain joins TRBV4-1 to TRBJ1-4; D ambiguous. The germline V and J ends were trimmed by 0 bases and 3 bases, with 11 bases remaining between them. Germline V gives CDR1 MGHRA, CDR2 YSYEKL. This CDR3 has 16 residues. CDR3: CASSQEVSTANEKLFF. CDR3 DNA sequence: TGCGCCAGCAGCCAAGAAGTGAGCACGGCTAATGAAAAACTGTTTTTT.

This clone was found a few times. The DNA for the CDR3 is TGTGCCACCAGGGCGGAGGGTTCTAGCACTGAAGCTTTCTTT. Protein sequence: CATRAEGSSTEAFF. This chain connects TRBV15 to TRBJ1-1; D not resolved. The V and J ends lost 6 bases and 4 bases respectively, with 15 bases between them. Looked up from germline, CDR1 is LNHNV and CDR2 is YYDKDF (reference sequence). The CDR3 totals 14 residues.

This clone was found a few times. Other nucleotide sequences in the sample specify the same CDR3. CDR3 amino acids: CASSLWGEGETQYF. CDR3 nucleotide sequence: TGTGCCAGCAGTTTATGGGGGGAAGGGGAGACCCAGTACTTC. The rearrangement links TRBV28 to TRBJ2-5; D possibly matches TRBD1 or TRBD2 (5 bases each). Germline V lookup: CDR1 MDHEN, CDR2 SYDVKM. The CDR3 contains 14 residues. Trimming pared 0 bases from V and 5 bases from J, leaving 10 bases between. Supplemented by reference TRBV28 and TRBJ2-5, the full variable domain reads DVKVTQSSRYLVKRTGEKVFLECVQDMDHENMFWYRQDPGLGLRLIYFSYDVKMKEKGDIPEGYSVSREKKERFSLILESASTNQTSMYLCASSLWGEGETQYFGPGTRLLVL.

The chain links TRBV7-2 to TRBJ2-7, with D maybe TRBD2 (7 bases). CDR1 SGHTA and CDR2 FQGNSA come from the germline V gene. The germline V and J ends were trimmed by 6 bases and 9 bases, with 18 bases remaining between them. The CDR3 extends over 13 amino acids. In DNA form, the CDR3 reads TGTGCCAGCAGGCCAGGGACCGGGGGGCGGCAGTACTTC. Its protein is CASRPGTGGRQYF.

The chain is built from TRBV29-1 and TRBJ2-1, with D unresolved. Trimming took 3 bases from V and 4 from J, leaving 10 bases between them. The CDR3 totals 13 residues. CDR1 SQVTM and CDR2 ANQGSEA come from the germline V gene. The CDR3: CSVDASRYNEQFF. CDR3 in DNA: TGCAGCGTTGACGCTTCCAGATACAATGAGCAGTTCTTC.